This entry features one TCR beta chain sequence. Germline CDR1 reads MNHEY; CDR2 reads SVGAGI. The CDR3 has 15 amino acids. Trimming took 6 bases from V and 3 from J; bases not matched to a gene: 8. The source of the sample is a study of shared T cell receptors in the human thymus. TCRdb keeps only in-frame clones here, not all; method: immunoSEQ multiplex PCR. The top ten hold more than 0.008% of the sample, which has 700,000 or so clones, 70% to 90% seen once. These data are also associated with another study on human thymus T cells.

V gene TRBV6-5 combines with J gene TRBJ1-2, with 9 bases aligning to TRBD1. The receptor was isolated from a girl under three years old with a congenital heart defect. The specimen was thymocytes. The CDR3 here is CASSPGQGHYYGYTF. CDR3 bases: TGTGCCAGCAGCCCGGGACAGGGCCACTACTATGGCTACACCTTC.